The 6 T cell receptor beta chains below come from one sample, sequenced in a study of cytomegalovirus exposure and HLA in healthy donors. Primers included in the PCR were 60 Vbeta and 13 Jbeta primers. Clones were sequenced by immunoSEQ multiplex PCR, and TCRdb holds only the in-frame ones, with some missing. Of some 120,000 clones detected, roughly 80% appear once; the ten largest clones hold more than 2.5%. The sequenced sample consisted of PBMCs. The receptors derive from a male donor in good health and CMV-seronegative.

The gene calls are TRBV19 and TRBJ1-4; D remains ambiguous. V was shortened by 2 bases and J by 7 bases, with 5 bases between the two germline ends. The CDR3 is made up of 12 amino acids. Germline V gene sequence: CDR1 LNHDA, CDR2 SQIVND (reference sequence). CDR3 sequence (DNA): TGTGCCAGTAGTATACGAGGTGAAAAACTGTTTTTT. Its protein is CASSIRGEKLFF. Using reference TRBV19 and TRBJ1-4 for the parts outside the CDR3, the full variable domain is DGGITQSPKYLFRKEGQNVTLSCEQNLNHDAMYWYRQDPGQGLRLIYYSQIVNDFQKGDIAEGYSVSREKKESFPLTVTSAQKNPTAFYLCASSIRGEKLFFGSGTQLSVL.

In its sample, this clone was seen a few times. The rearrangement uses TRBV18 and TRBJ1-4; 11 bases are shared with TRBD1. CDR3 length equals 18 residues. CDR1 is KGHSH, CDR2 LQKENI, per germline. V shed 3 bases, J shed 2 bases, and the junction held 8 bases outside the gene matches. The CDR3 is CASSPDRGLLTTNEKLFF. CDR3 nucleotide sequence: TGTGCCAGCTCACCGGACAGGGGGCTCCTTACTACTAATGAAAAACTGTTTTTT.

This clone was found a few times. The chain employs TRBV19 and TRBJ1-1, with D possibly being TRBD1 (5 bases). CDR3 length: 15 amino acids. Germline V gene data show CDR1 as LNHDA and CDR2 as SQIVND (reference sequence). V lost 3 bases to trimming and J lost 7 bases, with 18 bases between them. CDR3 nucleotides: TGTGCCAGTAGTATTCGGGGGAGTATTCGTGGTGAAGCTTTCTTT. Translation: CASSIRGSIRGEAFF.

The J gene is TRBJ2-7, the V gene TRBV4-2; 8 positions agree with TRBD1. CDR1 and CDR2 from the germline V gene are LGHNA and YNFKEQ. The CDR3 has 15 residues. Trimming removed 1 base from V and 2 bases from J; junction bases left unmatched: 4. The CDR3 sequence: CASSQATGEPYEQYF. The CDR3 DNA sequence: TGTGCCAGCAGCCAAGCGACAGGGGAGCCCTACGAGCAGTACTTC.

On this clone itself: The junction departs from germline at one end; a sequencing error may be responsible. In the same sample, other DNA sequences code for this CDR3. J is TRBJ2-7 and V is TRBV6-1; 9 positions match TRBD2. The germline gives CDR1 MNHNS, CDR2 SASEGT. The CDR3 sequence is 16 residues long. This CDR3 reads CASSVLLAGTSYEQYF. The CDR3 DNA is TGCGCCAGCAGTGTTCTCCTAGCGGGGACCTCCTACGAGCAGTACTTC.

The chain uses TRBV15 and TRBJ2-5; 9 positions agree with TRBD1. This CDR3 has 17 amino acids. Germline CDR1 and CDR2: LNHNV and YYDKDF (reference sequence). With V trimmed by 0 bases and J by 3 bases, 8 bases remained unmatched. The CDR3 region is CATSRDRDRVVKETQYF. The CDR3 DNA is TGTGCCACCAGCAGAGATAGGGACAGGGTAGTCAAAGAGACCCAGTACTTC.